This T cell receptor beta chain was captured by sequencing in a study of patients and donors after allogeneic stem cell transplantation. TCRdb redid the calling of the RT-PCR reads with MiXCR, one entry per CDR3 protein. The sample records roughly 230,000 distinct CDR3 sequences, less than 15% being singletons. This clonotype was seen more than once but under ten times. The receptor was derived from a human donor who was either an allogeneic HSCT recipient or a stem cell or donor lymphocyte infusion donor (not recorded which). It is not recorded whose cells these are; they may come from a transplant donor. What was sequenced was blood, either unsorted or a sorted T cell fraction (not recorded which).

The chain's CDR3 is CASSLHRNTEAFF. CDR3 nucleotide sequence: TGTGCCAGCAGCTTGCACCGAAACACTGAAGCTTTCTTT. The V gene is TRBV5-5, the J gene TRBJ1-1; D is unclear. The CDR3 covers 13 residues. Germline V lookup: CDR1 SGHKS, CDR2 YYEKEE (reference sequence). V was clipped by 1 base and J by 2 bases, with 6 bases between them.